Listed here are 10 T cell receptor beta chains from one sample, sequenced in a study of cytomegalovirus exposure and HLA in healthy donors. This PCR relied on a set of 60 Vbeta primers and 13 Jbeta primers. This table comes from immunoSEQ multiplex PCR, and its TCRdb copy is limited to in-frame clones, with some not included. The sample lists about 110,000 clones; roughly 15% were seen once. Sequencing input: PBMCs. These receptors all stem from a female donor in good health and CMV-seronegative.

The chain links TRBV7-9 to TRBJ1-3; weak D call: TRBD1 (5 bases). CDR3 size: 16 residues. Trimming took 1 base from V and 4 from J, leaving 14 bases between them. Germline V gene lookup returns CDR1 SEHNR and CDR2 FQNEAQ (reference sequence). The CDR3, as DNA: TGTGCCAGCAGCTTAGGTTTCAGGGCGTCCGGAAACACCATATATTTT. Encoded protein: CASSLGFRASGNTIYF.

The V call is TRBV29-1, the J call TRBJ2-7, with no clear D. Germline V gene sequence: CDR1 SQVTM, CDR2 ANQGSEA. Trimming shortened V by 7 bases and J by 0 bases, and 13 bases separated the two germline ends. CDR3 length: 13 amino acids. The chain's CDR3 is CSASHSSSYEQYF. The CDR3, as DNA: TGCAGCGCGAGTCACAGTTCCTCCTACGAGCAGTACTTC.

This clone was found a few times. The chain carries TRBV6-1 and TRBJ2-1; D may be TRBD2 (5 bases). V shed 10 bases and J shed 2 bases, with 12 bases lying between them. Germline V gene lookup returns CDR1 MNHNS and CDR2 SASEGT. The CDR3 runs to 13 residues. CDR3 sequence reads: CAMSGFPYNEQFF. The CDR3 DNA reads as TGTGCCATGTCGGGATTCCCCTACAATGAGCAGTTCTTC.

The V call is TRBV30, the J call TRBJ1-1; D gene ambiguous. Trimming shortened V by 0 bases and J by 4 bases, and 9 bases separated the two germline ends. Per the germline V gene, CDR1 is GTSNPN and CDR2 is SVGIG (reference sequence). This CDR3 contains 13 residues. The CDR3 nucleotides read TGTGCCTGGAGTGTAGTGGTGGCCACTGAAGCTTTCTTT. Translation gives CAWSVVVATEAFF.

V usage is TRBV5-4 and J usage is TRBJ2-5; the match to TRBD2 covers 12 bases. This CDR3 comprises 16 residues. After removal of 4 bases from V and 0 bases from J, the junction contained 4 bases not matched to a gene. The germline CDR1 and CDR2 sequences are SGHNT and YYREEE (reference sequence). The CDR3 region has the DNA TGTGCCAGCAGCATCGGACTAGCGGGGCACCAAGAGACCCAGTACTTC. As protein: CASSIGLAGHQETQYF.

V and J are TRBV7-3 and TRBJ2-1; TRBD2 matches at 8 bases. V shed 5 bases and J 10 bases; nucleotides not matched to a gene: 16. The CDR3 is 16 amino acids. Looked up from germline, CDR1 is SGHTA and CDR2 is FQGTGA. This chain's CDR3 is CASSHDYLTSAREQFF. The CDR3 DNA reads as TGTGCCAGCAGCCATGACTATTTGACTAGCGCCAGGGAGCAGTTCTTC.

The rearrangement links TRBV5-1 to TRBJ2-2; D remains ambiguous. This CDR3 region has 14 residues. The ends were cut back, 3 bases at V and 4 bases at J, with 10 bases in the middle. Germline V gene lookup returns CDR1 SGHRS and CDR2 YFSETQ. DNA for the CDR3: TGCGCCAGCAGCTCACCGATCGGCACCGGGGAGCTGTTTTTT. Protein sequence: CASSSPIGTGELFF.

The chain carries TRBV30 and TRBJ1-6, with unresolved D. Germline assignment: CDR1 GTSNPN and CDR2 SVGIG (reference sequence). This CDR3 has 12 residues. Trimming took off 4 bases at V and 8 bases at J, with 9 bases between the two ends. CDR3 sequence: CAWNPGDSPLHF. The CDR3 DNA reads as TGTGCCTGGAACCCCGGGGATTCACCCCTCCACTTT. The full variable domain, in which reference TRBV30 and TRBJ1-6 provide the parts outside the CDR3, is SQTIHQWPATLVQPVGSPLSLECTVEGTSNPNLYWYRQAAGRGLQLLFYSVGIGQISSEVPQNLSASRPQDRQFILSSKKLLLSDSGFYLCAWNPGDSPLHFGNGTRLTVT.

This CDR3 reads CASSHEPGQGDQPQHF. The CDR3 coding sequence is TGTGCCAGCAGCCATGAACCGGGACAGGGGGATCAGCCCCAGCATTTT. The chain combines TRBV4-2 with TRBJ1-5; 11 positions agree with TRBD1. CDR3 length: 16 residues. Germline V gene lookup returns CDR1 LGHNA and CDR2 YNFKEQ. The junction had 6 bases not matched to a gene; V was cut back by 3 bases and J by 5 bases.

V is TRBV5-8 and J is TRBJ2-5; D is possibly TRBD1 (8 bases). The end of the DNA is better explained by TRBJ2-7, so the J call may be wrong. The CDR3 is 15 amino acids. The germline gives CDR1 SGHTS, CDR2 YDEGEE. Here the CDR3 reads CASSLGQGLTYEQYF. CDR3 sequence (DNA): TGTGCCAGCAGCCTAGGACAGGGACTAACTTACGAGCAGTACTTC.